Following are 27 T cell receptor beta chains from one sample sequenced in a study of response to subunit inactivated influenza vaccine. TCRdb itself ran the RT-PCR reads through MiXCR, one entry per CDR3 protein. The table has roughly 620,000 distinct CDR3 sequences, 11% seen once. The sample also formed part of further work on T cells expressing NK-cell markers. That paper states: Beta-chain TCR cDNA was generated via 5'RACE template switching with UMIs.

The sample was PBMCs from blood, taken on the day of vaccination. Every receptor here comes from a man aged 50 to 59 who received an inactivated influenza vaccine.

This clonotype was picked up many times. The V and J genes are TRBV5-1 and TRBJ2-1, with 9 bases fitting TRBD2. V gave up 2 bases and J gave up 4 bases; unmatched junction bases: 7. The CDR3 extends over 16 amino acids. Germline V gives CDR1 SGHRS, CDR2 YFSETQ. The CDR3 loop is CASSFAGGPVYNEQFF. CDR3 DNA: TGCGCCAGCAGCTTCGCGGGAGGGCCCGTATACAATGAGCAGTTCTTC.

The chain uses TRBV29-1 and TRBJ2-7; tentatively, D is TRBD1 (5 bases). Germline values: CDR1 SQVTM, CDR2 ANQGSEA. Trimming removed 6 bases at V and 7 bases at J, with 13 bases between. The CDR3 runs to 11 residues. The CDR3: CSVAPQGEQYF. The DNA of the CDR3 is TGCAGCGTCGCCCCCCAGGGAGAGCAGTACTTC.

This clonotype was counted only a few times. The chain combines TRBV29-1 with TRBJ2-5, with D possibly TRBD2 on 5 matching bases. The CDR3 contains 13 residues. Germline V CDR1 and CDR2: SQVTM, ANQGSEA. V lost 4 bases, J lost 5 bases, and 14 bases lay in between. CDR3 DNA sequence: TGCAGCGTTGGTCGTTCCGGGGTCGAGACCCAGTACTTC. This sequence encodes CSVGRSGVETQYF.

J is TRBJ2-7 and V is TRBV10-3; TRBD1 aligns across 9 bases. The CDR3 covers 15 residues. Germline loops: CDR1 ENHRY, CDR2 SYGVKD. J was trimmed by 3 bases and V by 0 bases; bases with no gene match: 3. CDR3 loop: CAISESGTGNYEQYF. The CDR3 DNA reads as TGTGCCATCAGTGAGTCGGGGACAGGGAACTACGAGCAGTACTTC.

This clonotype was observed many times. V is TRBV12-3 or TRBV12-4 and J is TRBJ1-1; D might be TRBD1 (5 bases). V was shortened by 3 bases and J by 1 base, with 9 bases between the two germline ends. This CDR3 comprises 14 residues. The CDR3 DNA sequence: TGTGCCAGCAGTTTTGCAGGGAAGAACACTGAAGCTTTCTTT. Protein: CASSFAGKNTEAFF.

Only a few counts were recorded for this clonotype. The chain joins TRBV20-1 to TRBJ2-6; D possibly corresponds to TRBD1 (5 bases). The CDR3 contains 13 residues. Germline-derived CDR1 and CDR2 are DFQATT and SNEGSKA (reference sequence). Trimming cost V 4 bases and J 1 base, with 5 bases left between them. The CDR3 here is CSATGSGANVLTF. The CDR3 DNA reads TGCAGTGCTACAGGGTCTGGGGCCAACGTCCTGACTTTC.

J is TRBJ2-7 and V is TRBV7-6; 8 bases match TRBD2. With 4 bases clipped from V and 6 bases from J, the junction kept 11 bases outside the gene matches. The CDR3 contains 15 residues. Germline V gene lookup returns CDR1 SGHVS and CDR2 FNYEAQ. The CDR3 DNA sequence: TGTGCCAGCAGCTGGTTAGCGAGCGGGAGTAGCGAGCAGTACTTC. This translates into CASSWLASGSSEQYF.

For this clonotype: This CDR3 fails to terminate in the conserved phenylalanine or tryptophan, so it likely reflects a read error. The chain is built from TRBV20-1 and TRBJ2-7; the match to TRBD1 covers 10 bases. The CDR3 is 12 residues long. CDR1 DFQATT and CDR2 SNEGSKA come from the germline V gene (reference sequence). V lost 6 bases, J lost 7 bases, and 6 bases stayed unmatched. Here the CDR3 reads CSARQGAREQYS. The CDR3 nucleotides are TGCAGTGCCCGACAGGGGGCACGGGAGCAGTACTCC.

J is TRBJ1-6 and V is TRBV4-1; weak D call: TRBD1 (5 bases). Trimming took 0 bases from V and 7 from J, leaving 13 bases between them. The CDR3 is made up of 16 amino acids. Germline CDR1 MGHRA, CDR2 YSYEKL. The DNA of the CDR3 is TGCGCCAGCAGCCAAGAGTCGGGGGTGACGAATTCACCCCTCCACTTT. Amino acids: CASSQESGVTNSPLHF.

This clonotype was seen only a few times. The rearrangement joins TRBV29-1 to TRBJ2-1, with 9 bases that match TRBD1. V gave up 4 bases and J gave up 7 bases; unmatched junction bases: 8. CDR3 size: 14 residues. Germline V CDR1 and CDR2: SQVTM, ANQGSEA. The DNA for the CDR3 is TGCAGCGTTGTTTCCGAGGACAGGGGAAATGAGCAGTTCTTC. This gives the protein CSVVSEDRGNEQFF.

This clonotype has more than one count but fewer than ten. This chain's CDR3 is CASSLTSNYEQYF. As DNA, the CDR3 is TGTGCCAGCAGTTTAACCTCAAACTACGAGCAGTACTTC. The chain joins TRBV27 to TRBJ2-7, with unresolved D. The CDR3 has 13 amino acids. Germline-derived CDR1 and CDR2 are MNHEY and SMNVEV (reference sequence). V dropped 2 bases and J dropped 3 bases, with 8 bases sitting between them.

This clonotype was recorded a few times. The chain carries TRBV4-1 and TRBJ1-3; D is unresolved. CDR3 size: 15 residues. V dropped 0 bases and J dropped 0 bases, with 6 bases sitting between them. Looked up from germline, CDR1 is MGHRA and CDR2 is YSYEKL. As DNA, the CDR3 is TGCGCCAGCAGCCAAGATGGCAGCTCTGGAAACACCATATATTTT. Translated, it gives CASSQDGSSGNTIYF.

V and J are TRBV7-9 and TRBJ2-1; TRBD2 aligns across 7 bases. V shed 1 base, J shed 7 bases, and the junction held 4 bases outside the gene matches. Germline CDR1 SEHNR, CDR2 FQNEAQ (reference sequence). This CDR3 is 14 amino acids long. The CDR3 DNA sequence: TGTGCCAGCAGCTTAGGCCTAGCGGAGAATGAGCAGTTCTTC. Translated, it gives CASSLGLAENEQFF.

The chain combines TRBV7-9 with TRBJ2-7; D is undetermined. Germline values: CDR1 SEHNR, CDR2 FQNEAQ (reference sequence). The CDR3 spans 14 residues. V was clipped by 3 bases and J by 2 bases, with 11 bases between them. Written as DNA, the CDR3 is TGTGCCAGCAGCTTTCGCGGATCCCCCTACGAGCAGTACTTC. As protein: CASSFRGSPYEQYF.

CDR3 sequence: CASSRLAGGHNEQFF. CDR3 nucleotides: TGTGCCAGCAGCAGACTAGCGGGGGGCCACAATGAGCAGTTCTTC. The V gene is TRBV5-5, the J gene TRBJ2-1; TRBD2 matches at 13 bases. The CDR3 sequence is 15 residues long. V dropped 4 bases and J dropped 5; count of bases not matched to a gene: 3. Germline CDR1 is SGHKS and CDR2 is YYEKEE (reference sequence). The whole variable domain, remainder taken from reference TRBV5-5 and TRBJ2-1, is DAGVTQSPTHLIKTRGQQVTLRCSPISGHKSVSWYQQVLGQGPQFIFQYYEKEERGRGNFPDRFSARQFPNYSSELNVNALLLGDSALYLCASSRLAGGHNEQFFGPGTRLTVL.

This clonotype was seen more than once but under ten times. DNA of the CDR3: TGTGCCAGCAGTGTCTTACTAGCGGGCTACAATGAGCAGTTCTTC. It yields the protein CASSVLLAGYNEQFF. The genes are TRBV6-4 and TRBJ2-1, with 9 bases that match TRBD2. CDR1 and CDR2 from the germline V gene are MRHNA and SNTAGT. The CDR3 length is 15 residues. The V gene end was trimmed by 4 bases and the J gene end by 3 bases; junction bases not matched to a gene: 4.

This rearrangement joins TRBV12-3 or TRBV12-4 to TRBJ2-7; 9 positions agree with TRBD1. This CDR3 is 15 amino acids long. V shed 6 bases, J shed 6 bases, and the junction held 12 bases outside the gene matches. CDR3 in DNA: TGTGCCAGCAGGAGAACGGGACAGGGTCACCCCGAGCAGTACTTC. Residues: CASRRTGQGHPEQYF.

A few counts support this clonotype. The chain is built from TRBV7-2 and TRBJ2-2; D uncertain. The germline gives CDR1 SGHTA, CDR2 FQGNSA. The CDR3 runs to 17 residues. The germline V and J ends were trimmed by 0 bases and 0 bases, with 11 bases remaining between them. The CDR3 DNA is TGTGCCAGCAGCTTAGCTCGCCCAACGTCGAACACCGGGGAGCTGTTTTTT. Translation: CASSLARPTSNTGELFF.

The chain combines TRBV7-2 with TRBJ2-1, with 16 nucleotides matching TRBD2. The CDR3 is 16 residues long. Germline V gene data show CDR1 as SGHTA and CDR2 as FQGNSA. V shed 5 bases, J shed 8 bases, and the junction held 6 bases outside the gene matches. CDR3: CASSDPGLAGGHEQFF. The CDR3 DNA sequence: TGTGCCAGCAGCGATCCGGGACTAGCGGGAGGGCATGAGCAGTTCTTC.

This clonotype appeared a few times. This rearrangement joins TRBV6-6 to TRBJ2-7; D uncertain. The CDR3 extends over 12 amino acids. The germline gives CDR1 MNHNY, CDR2 SVGAGI (reference sequence). The germline V and J ends were trimmed by 7 bases and 2 bases, with 9 bases remaining between them. The CDR3 here is CASKYGAYEQYF. The CDR3, as DNA: TGTGCCAGCAAATATGGAGCCTACGAGCAGTACTTC.

This clonotype was observed many times. This chain links TRBV29-1 with TRBJ1-1, with 8 bases identical to TRBD1. The germline V gene has CDR1 SQVTM and CDR2 ANQGSEA. The CDR3 runs to 11 residues. The V segment lost 4 bases and the J segment 12 bases; nucleotides outside the gene matches: 7. The CDR3 sequence: CSVARDRGTFF. The CDR3 DNA follows: TGCAGCGTTGCAAGAGACAGGGGAACTTTCTTT.

This clonotype was seen a few times. The rearrangement joins TRBV5-4 to TRBJ2-5; D remains ambiguous. V was clipped by 0 bases and J by 3 bases, with 9 bases between them. Per germline, CDR1 SGHNT and CDR2 YYREEE (reference sequence). The CDR3 extends over 14 amino acids. CDR3 in DNA: TGTGCCAGCAGCTTGGGCAGGAGAGAAGAGACCCAGTACTTC. Translated, it gives CASSLGRREETQYF.

This clonotype was observed a handful of times. The chain employs TRBV10-3 and TRBJ2-7, with D hard to call. Germline V gene sequence: CDR1 ENHRY, CDR2 SYGVKD. V dropped 4 bases and J dropped 3 bases, with 7 bases sitting between them. This CDR3 comprises 12 residues. Here the CDR3 DNA reads TGTGCCATCAGTGGAGCCAGCTACGAGCAGTACTTC. This codes for CAISGASYEQYF.

The chain has TRBV27 and TRBJ1-6, with 8 bases aligning to TRBD1. V lost 7 bases, J lost 13 bases, and 21 bases stayed unmatched. This CDR3 region has 17 residues. Germline V lookup: CDR1 MNHEY, CDR2 SMNVEV (reference sequence). CDR3 loop: CASTVSLRGRGPYPLHF. CDR3 bases: TGTGCCAGCACAGTTTCGCTCCGTGGCAGGGGGCCTTACCCCCTCCACTTT.

This clonotype has a handful of counts. V is TRBV5-1 and J is TRBJ2-1; a weak D match, TRBD1 (6 bases). This CDR3 spans 15 amino acids. V was clipped by 0 bases and J by 0 bases, with 7 bases between them. Germline V gives CDR1 SGHRS, CDR2 YFSETQ. The CDR3 nucleotides read TGCGCCAGCAGCTTGGGGGACACCTCCTACAATGAGCAGTTCTTC. Its protein is CASSLGDTSYNEQFF.

In this sample, this clonotype turned up a few times. The rearrangement joins TRBV29-1 to TRBJ2-3, with 7 bases lining up with TRBD1. This CDR3 has 11 amino acids. The trim removed 7 bases at V and 9 bases at J, leaving 7 bases unmatched. Germline V gene lookup returns CDR1 SQVTM and CDR2 ANQGSEA. The CDR3 nucleotides are TGCAGCGCCCAACCGGGACAGACGCAGTATTTT. Amino acids: CSAQPGQTQYF.

This sequence joins TRBV12-3 or TRBV12-4 and TRBJ2-7, with a weak D call TRBD2 (7 bases). V shed 6 bases and J shed 0 bases, with 15 bases lying between them. The CDR3 runs to 15 residues. The CDR3 region is CASSGGTLDSYEQYF. For the CDR3, the DNA is TGTGCCAGCAGCGGGGGGACACTTGACTCCTACGAGCAGTACTTC.